Presented here are 29 T cell receptor beta chains from one specimen sequenced in a study of T cell responses to AZD1222 COVID-19 vaccine. The table came from immunoSEQ multiplex PCR; TCRdb's copy has only in-frame clones and leaves some out. The table lists about 110,000 clones, 87% of them singletons. This sample comprised peripheral blood, obtained on day 0 of AZD1222 vaccination. Every receptor here comes from an adult in good health.

The chain is built from TRBV28 and TRBJ1-5; D is ambiguous. This CDR3 is 16 amino acids long. The germline V and J ends were trimmed by 3 bases and 0 bases, with 12 bases remaining between them. Germline-derived CDR1 and CDR2 are MDHEN and SYDVKM. This chain's CDR3 is CASSFPVGNSNQPQHF. The DNA for the CDR3 is TGTGCCAGCAGTTTCCCGGTTGGGAATAGCAATCAGCCCCAGCATTTT.

J is TRBJ2-1 and V is TRBV10-3, with 8 bases identical to TRBD2. The CDR3 length is 18 residues. The J segment lost 0 bases and the V segment lost 4 bases, leaving 11 bases of the junction unmatched. In germline, CDR1 is ENHRY, CDR2 SYGVKD. The CDR3 reads CAISAVGGGTSSYNEQFF. As DNA, the CDR3 is TGTGCCATCAGTGCAGTTGGCGGGGGGACCAGCTCCTACAATGAGCAGTTCTTC.

The chain combines TRBV15 with TRBJ1-4, with D hard to call. This CDR3 is 17 amino acids long. V dropped 0 bases and J dropped 0 bases, with 11 bases sitting between them. CDR1 is LNHNV, CDR2 YYDKDF, per germline (reference sequence). CDR3 residues: CATSRDPGRTTNEKLFF. Written as DNA, the CDR3 is TGTGCCACCAGCAGAGATCCGGGTCGGACAACTAATGAAAAACTGTTTTTT.

The chain uses TRBV4-2 and TRBJ2-7, with 13 bases that match TRBD2. V lost 3 bases, J lost 3 bases, and 2 bases stayed unmatched. Germline CDR1 and CDR2: LGHNA and YNFKEQ. The CDR3 has 15 residues. CDR3 sequence (DNA): TGTGCCAGCAGCCAGGGACTAGCGGGGAACTACGAGCAGTACTTC. Translated, it gives CASSQGLAGNYEQYF.

As to this clone: Other DNA variants within this sample encode the same CDR3. The V gene is TRBV13, the J gene TRBJ1-4, with D perhaps TRBD1 (6 bases). V was pared by 6 bases and J by 4 bases, with 9 bases between. CDR1 PRHDT and CDR2 FYEKMQ come from the germline V gene (reference sequence). The CDR3 runs 13 residues. CDR3 sequence: CASRDSLNEKLFF. CDR3 coding DNA: TGTGCCAGCAGGGACAGTCTTAATGAAAAACTGTTTTTT.

This rearrangement joins TRBV5-1 to TRBJ1-6; D gene ambiguous. The CDR3 length is 13 residues. V lost 0 bases, J lost 10 bases, and 8 bases lay in between. The germline CDR1 and CDR2 sequences are SGHRS and YFSETQ. The CDR3, as DNA: TGCGCCAGCAGCTTGGGTGCAGGCTCACCCCTCCACTTT. As protein: CASSLGAGSPLHF.

The chain has TRBV6-2 or TRBV6-3 and TRBJ1-1; no definite D call. V was cut by 3 bases and J by 4 bases, with 3 bases left in between. The CDR3 extends over 11 amino acids. CDR1 and CDR2 (germline): MNHEY, SVGEGT. CDR3 residues: CASSYPTEAFF. The CDR3 DNA follows: TGTGCCAGCAGTTATCCCACTGAAGCTTTCTTT.

This clone was counted once. V gene TRBV6-5 combines with J gene TRBJ2-3; TRBD2 matches 8 bases. Germline-derived CDR1 and CDR2 are MNHEY and SVGAGI. With 0 bases clipped from V and 1 base from J, the junction kept 0 bases outside the gene matches. The CDR3 loop spans 15 amino acids. The CDR3 spells CASSYSTSGTDTQYF. In DNA form, the CDR3 reads TGTGCCAGCAGTTACTCGACTAGCGGCACAGATACGCAGTATTTT.

This chain connects TRBV6-5 to TRBJ1-4; D is ambiguous. CDR3 size: 13 residues. Per germline, CDR1 MNHEY and CDR2 SVGAGI. V lost 6 bases and J lost 7, with 12 bases in between. The DNA of the CDR3 is TGTGCCAGCAGGAGCAGCAGAAGTGAAAAACTGTTTTTT. Residues: CASRSSRSEKLFF.

V is TRBV7-9 and J is TRBJ1-3, with D possibly being TRBD1 (6 bases). Trimming removed 5 bases at V and 2 bases at J, with 22 bases between. The CDR3 spans 18 residues. Germline V gene lookup returns CDR1 SEHNR and CDR2 FQNEAQ (reference sequence). The CDR3 DNA sequence: TGTGCCAGCAGCCCGCAAGTGGGGGCGGCAGGCGCTGGAAACACCATATATTTT. Translation gives CASSPQVGAAGAGNTIYF.

This CDR3 reads CASNPDGYSYEQYF. The CDR3 DNA sequence: TGTGCCAGCAATCCGGACGGTTACTCCTACGAGCAGTACTTC. V is TRBV27 and J is TRBJ2-7; D is unresolved. Trimming shortened V by 7 bases and J by 0 bases, and 13 bases separated the two germline ends. Germline CDR1 and CDR2: MNHEY and SMNVEV (reference sequence). The CDR3 length is 14 residues.

The chain joins TRBV20-1 to TRBJ2-5; D is unclear. The CDR3 loop spans 11 amino acids. Germline CDR1 is DFQATT and CDR2 is SNEGSKA (reference sequence). The V end was cut by 5 bases, the J end by 4 bases, with 8 bases between. CDR3 DNA sequence: TGCAGTGCTTACCCGAGAGAGACCCAGTACTTC. It is translated as CSAYPRETQYF.

The chain uses TRBV7-2 and TRBJ1-1; D call uncertain. Trimming cost V 5 bases and J 1 base, with 17 bases left between them. CDR3 length: 16 residues. CDR1 is SGHTA, CDR2 FQGNSA, per germline. The CDR3 spells CASSPGWAGANTEAFF. The CDR3 bases are TGTGCCAGCAGCCCAGGTTGGGCAGGCGCGAACACTGAAGCTTTCTTT.

CDR3 sequence reads: CASSLIVGGLYSSPLHF. The CDR3 DNA follows: TGTGCCAGCAGTTTGATTGTAGGGGGGCTGTACAGTTCACCCCTCCACTTT. The chain carries TRBV27 and TRBJ1-6, with a weak D call TRBD1 (6 bases). Trimming removed 3 bases from V and 9 bases from J, with 21 bases in between. The germline CDR1 and CDR2 sequences are MNHEY and SMNVEV (reference sequence). This CDR3 comprises 17 residues.

This chain uses TRBV10-2 with TRBJ1-2; 10 positions agree with TRBD1. V trimming: 7 bases; J trimming: 4 bases; junction bases outside the gene matches: 9. Germline CDR1 WSHSY, CDR2 SAAADI. This CDR3 spans 15 amino acids. For the CDR3, the DNA is TGCGCCAGCATGGGACAGGGGTGGGGTAGCTATGGCTACACCTTC. It is translated as CASMGQGWGSYGYTF.

The chain links TRBV28 to TRBJ2-7, with D possibly being TRBD1 (6 bases). Trimming cost V 5 bases and J 3 bases, with 8 bases left between them. The CDR3 has 12 amino acids. In germline, CDR1 is MDHEN, CDR2 SYDVKM. In DNA form, the CDR3 reads TGTGCCAGCAGTCGGGACAACTACGAGCAGTACTTC. This encodes CASSRDNYEQYF.

This clone was recorded once. The chain employs TRBV3-1 (or the pseudogene TRBV3-2) and TRBJ1-2; 7 bases fit TRBD1. The germline gives CDR1 LGHDT, CDR2 YNNKEL (reference sequence). CDR3 length: 15 amino acids. V trimming: 4 bases; J trimming: 1 base; junction bases outside the gene matches: 6. The CDR3 DNA sequence: TGTGCCAGCAGCCTACAGGGGAGGGTTAACTATGGCTACACCTTC. This sequence encodes CASSLQGRVNYGYTF.

The chain combines TRBV28 with TRBJ1-2; tentative D call: TRBD1 (6 bases). Trimming shortened V by 1 base and J by 4 bases, and 13 bases separated the two germline ends. Germline CDR1 and CDR2: MDHEN and SYDVKM. The CDR3 consists of 15 residues. For the CDR3, the DNA is TGTGCCAGCAGTTTATTCGCAGGGGTCGGCTATGGCTACACCTTC. As protein: CASSLFAGVGYGYTF.

The chain recombines TRBV29-1 with TRBJ2-3; D gene ambiguous. Deletions cut 6 bases from V and 5 bases from J, with 18 bases between. The CDR3 extends over 14 amino acids. CDR1 and CDR2 (germline): SQVTM, ANQGSEA. The CDR3 loop is CSVAIGQPGDTQYF. The CDR3 nucleotides read TGCAGCGTGGCGATCGGCCAGCCAGGAGATACGCAGTATTTT.

The chain joins TRBV5-4 to TRBJ1-1; D is unclear. Per germline, CDR1 SGHNT and CDR2 YYREEE (reference sequence). V was cut by 4 bases and J by 2 bases, with 21 bases left in between. The length of the CDR3 is 17 residues. DNA of the CDR3: TGTGCCAGCAGCCCTTTGACCGGTCCCTACCTCAACACTGAAGCTTTCTTT. The encoded protein is CASSPLTGPYLNTEAFF.

DNA of the CDR3: TGTGCTAGTGCCCTTCGGACGGGGGGCACCACTGAAGCTTTCTTT. Its translation: CASALRTGGTTEAFF. The J gene is TRBJ1-1, the V gene TRBV12-5; D perhaps matches TRBD1 (6 bases). This CDR3 is 15 amino acids long. Germline V gene data show CDR1 as LGHNT and CDR2 as FRNRAP. V lost 7 bases and J 4 bases, leaving 19 bases between the germline ends. The full variable domain, with the rest looked up from reference TRBV12-5 and TRBJ1-1, is DARVTQTPRHKVTEMGQEVTMRCQPILGHNTVFWYRQTMMQGLELLAYFRNRAPLDDSGMPKDRFSAEMPDATLATLKIQPSEPRDSAVYFCASALRTGGTTEAFFGQGTRLTVV.

In the case of this clone: One end of the junction varies from germline; a read error may be responsible. The chain has TRBV29-1 and TRBJ1-2; weak D call: TRBD1 (5 bases). This CDR3 is 14 amino acids long. The germline V gene has CDR1 SQVTM and CDR2 ANQGSEA. CDR3 residues: CSASGGGLSYAYTF. In nucleotides, the CDR3 is TGCAGCGCGTCGGGGGGAGGGTTGAGCTATGCCTACACCTTC.

V is TRBV14 and J is TRBJ1-5; 7 bases are a match to TRBD1. The CDR3 contains 18 residues. Germline V gives CDR1 SGHDN, CDR2 FVKESK. J gave up 2 bases and V 3 bases, and 13 bases lay outside the gene matches. DNA for the CDR3: TGTGCCAGCAGCCACCCCAGGGGGGCGGGCTATCGCAATCAGCCCCAGCATTTT. Translated, it gives CASSHPRGAGYRNQPQHF. Based on the CDR3 plus reference TRBV14 and TRBJ1-5, the full variable domain is EAGVTQFPSHSVIEKGQTVTLRCDPISGHDNLYWYRRVMGKEIKFLLHFVKESKQDESGMPNNRFLAERTGGTYSTLKVQPAELEDSGVYFCASSHPRGAGYRNQPQHFGDGTRLSIL.

The J gene is TRBJ1-1, the V gene TRBV5-1; 7 bases align to TRBD1. V lost 5 bases and J lost 2; bases outside the gene matches: 6. This CDR3 has 14 amino acids. Germline loops: CDR1 SGHRS, CDR2 YFSETQ. CDR3 residues: CASRLGTANTEAFF. The CDR3 region has the DNA TGCGCCAGCAGATTAGGGACAGCCAACACTGAAGCTTTCTTT.

The chain recombines TRBV4-2 with TRBJ2-3; TRBD2 aligns across 9 bases. The CDR3 has 18 residues. After removal of 4 bases from V and 4 bases from J, the junction contained 15 bases not matched to a gene. Per the germline V gene, CDR1 is LGHNA and CDR2 is YNFKEQ. The CDR3, as DNA: TGTGCCAGCAGCCCTACGAATTCCCCTAGCGGGACCGCAGATACGCAGTATTTT. This translates into CASSPTNSPSGTADTQYF.

J is TRBJ2-5 and V is TRBV10-1; 8 nucleotides align to TRBD2. V lost 0 bases to trimming and J lost 4 bases; unmatched junction nucleotides: 7. Germline values: CDR1 WNHNN, CDR2 SYGVQD (reference sequence). The CDR3 contains 16 residues. DNA of the CDR3: TGCGCCAGCAGTGAGTCGACGCAGGGGACTAGAGAGACCCAGTACTTC. Amino acid sequence: CASSESTQGTRETQYF.

CDR3 DNA: TGTGCCAGCAGTAAAACACTTGGGGGCGGCACTGAAGCTTTCTTT. Protein product: CASSKTLGGGTEAFF. The rearrangement uses TRBV2 and TRBJ1-1; weak D call: TRBD1 (6 bases). Looked up from germline, CDR1 is SNHLY and CDR2 is FYNNEI. V was cut by 5 bases and J by 4 bases, with 17 bases left in between. There are 15 residues in the CDR3.

V gene TRBV25-1 combines with J gene TRBJ1-5; D gene unclear. Germline CDR1 reads MGHDK; CDR2 reads SYGVNS. This CDR3 has 12 residues. The V and J ends lost 3 bases and 5 bases respectively, with 5 bases between them. The CDR3 reads CASSETDQPQHF. The CDR3, as DNA: TGTGCCAGCAGTGAGACCGATCAGCCCCAGCATTTT.

The gene calls are TRBV6-5 and TRBJ2-2, with 10 bases fitting TRBD2. Losses at the gene ends were 6 bases for V and 5 bases for J; bases not matched to a gene: 6. CDR3 length: 15 amino acids. Looked up from germline, CDR1 is MNHEY and CDR2 is SVGAGI. CDR3 DNA: TGTGCCAGCAGGGGAGCGGGAGGGAAGACCGGGGAGCTGTTTTTT. Its translation: CASRGAGGKTGELFF.